The 22 T cell receptor beta chains below were found in one sample sequenced in a study of blood T cells in healthy people across ages. The authors ran a second PCR of about 6 to 11 cycles using a sample-barcoded 5' primer and a J-beta primer mix. TCRdb re-called the 5' RACE reads with MiXCR, one entry per CDR3 protein. The table records around 690,000 distinct CDR3 sequences, roughly 53% of them present only once. The specimen was blood. The receptors shown here come from a man aged 60-69 years in good health.

The chain links TRBV4-1 to TRBJ2-1; D unclear. The CDR3 runs to 13 residues. Trimming removed 4 bases from V and 7 bases from J, with 11 bases in between. Germline V lookup: CDR1 MGHRA, CDR2 YSYEKL. Here the CDR3 DNA reads TGCGCCAGCAGCCCTCTTATCCGGAATGAGCAGTTCTTC. Its protein is CASSPLIRNEQFF.

The V gene is TRBV29-1, the J gene TRBJ2-7; D tentatively reads TRBD1 or TRBD2 (5 bases each). The J call may be wrong; the DNA end is better matched by TRBJ2-5. The germline V gene encodes CDR1 SQVTM and CDR2 ANQGSEA. This CDR3 has 13 residues. The DNA of the CDR3 is TGCAGCGTTGAGGGGAAGTGGGGGGAGACCCAGTACTTC. This translates into CSVEGKWGETQYF.

The chain employs TRBV29-1 and TRBJ2-7; possibly TRBD1 for D (7 bases). The J call may be wrong; the DNA end is better matched by TRBJ2-5. CDR3 size: 13 residues. The germline V gene encodes CDR1 SQVTM and CDR2 ANQGSEA. The CDR3 loop is CSVAWQGGKTQYF. CDR3 bases: TGCAGCGTTGCTTGGCAGGGGGGTAAGACCCAGTACTTC.

This chain joins TRBV20-1 and TRBJ1-1; weak D call: TRBD1 (6 bases). This CDR3 has 12 residues. CDR1 is DFQATT and CDR2 is SNEGSKA in the germline V gene (reference sequence). The CDR3 sequence: CSTGHTHTEAFF. CDR3 bases: TGCAGCACGGGACATACGCACACTGAAGCTTTCTTT.

This clonotype was counted ten times or more. This chain connects TRBV2 to TRBJ2-5; D gene unclear. The length of the CDR3 is 13 residues. Germline V gene data show CDR1 as SNHLY and CDR2 as FYNNEI. Trimming cost V 4 bases and J 0 bases, with 6 bases left between them. The CDR3 DNA follows: TGTGCCAGCAGTGTCCGGTACCAAGAGACCCAGTACTTC. Translating gives CASSVRYQETQYF.

The chain uses TRBV28 and TRBJ2-1; 10 positions match TRBD1. Losses at the gene ends were 4 bases for V and 4 bases for J; bases not matched to a gene: 7. CDR3 length: 16 residues. CDR1 MDHEN and CDR2 SYDVKM come from the germline V gene. CDR3 in amino acids: CASSSPGQGGYNEQFF. The CDR3 DNA reads as TGTGCCAGCAGTTCCCCTGGACAGGGGGGGTACAATGAGCAGTTCTTC.

The rearrangement uses TRBV2 and TRBJ2-5; no definite D call. CDR3 length: 12 residues. V lost 8 bases, J lost 1 base, and 8 bases lay in between. The germline V gene encodes CDR1 SNHLY and CDR2 FYNNEI. The CDR3 loop is CASGLSQETQYF. As DNA, the CDR3 is TGTGCCAGCGGGCTATCCCAAGAGACCCAGTACTTC.

This sequence joins TRBV27 and TRBJ2-7; D gene ambiguous. Germline V gene data show CDR1 as MNHEY and CDR2 as SMNVEV (reference sequence). V gave up 7 bases and J gave up 4 bases, with 17 bases separating them. This CDR3 spans 14 amino acids. CDR3 DNA: TGTGCCAGCACCCCGAAGATAGGCTGGTACGAGCAGTACTTC. As protein: CASTPKIGWYEQYF.

This chain links TRBV5-1 with TRBJ2-7; D ambiguous. V was pared by 3 bases and J by 2 bases, with 12 bases between. The CDR3 has 14 residues. CDR1 is SGHRS and CDR2 is YFSETQ in the germline V gene. CDR3 in amino acids: CASSSLLGPYEQYF. The CDR3, as DNA: TGCGCCAGCAGCTCCTTATTGGGCCCCTACGAGCAGTACTTC.

The chain is built from TRBV6-2 or TRBV6-3 and TRBJ2-1, with 7 bases fitting TRBD2. Germline lookup yields CDR1 MNHEY and CDR2 SVGEGT. The junction had 6 bases not matched to a gene; V was cut back by 4 bases and J by 0 bases. The CDR3 is 16 residues long. The CDR3 loop is CASSFWRGSSYNEQFF. The CDR3 DNA is TGTGCCAGCAGTTTCTGGCGGGGGAGCTCCTACAATGAGCAGTTCTTC.

The gene calls are TRBV29-1 and TRBJ2-2, with D unresolved. This CDR3 is built from 14 residues. V was cut by 7 bases and J by 1 base, with 13 bases left in between. The germline gives CDR1 SQVTM, CDR2 ANQGSEA. The CDR3 loop reads CSAPHPLNTGELFF. The CDR3 region has the DNA TGCAGCGCCCCGCACCCGCTGAACACCGGGGAGCTGTTTTTT.

The chain recombines TRBV6-2 or TRBV6-3 with TRBJ2-5; no definite D call. The CDR3 covers 15 residues. Germline V gene sequence: CDR1 MNHEY, CDR2 SVGEGT. The V and J ends lost 6 bases and 2 bases respectively, with 16 bases between them. CDR3 region: CASSTHEAGQETQYF. The CDR3 DNA reads as TGTGCCAGCAGCACACATGAGGCAGGACAAGAGACCCAGTACTTC.

The chain uses TRBV6-6 and TRBJ2-7; 7 bases align to TRBD1. The J call may be in error: the DNA end matches TRBJ2-5 better. This CDR3 region has 15 residues. Germline CDR1 MNHNY, CDR2 SVGAGI (reference sequence). The chain's CDR3 is CASSYSKGGAETQYF. CDR3 in DNA: TGTGCCAGCAGTTACTCGAAAGGGGGCGCAGAGACCCAGTACTTC.

The chain recombines TRBV7-6 with TRBJ1-5; D might be TRBD1 (5 bases). The V and J ends lost 5 bases and 9 bases respectively, with 17 bases between them. CDR1 SGHVS and CDR2 FNYEAQ come from the germline V gene. CDR3 length: 14 residues. The CDR3 DNA sequence: TGTGCCAGCAGCGTAGGAGGGGAGGGTTCGCCCCAGCATTTT. It translates to CASSVGGEGSPQHF.

In its sample, this clonotype was seen a few times. J is TRBJ2-6 and V is TRBV27, with D uncertain. The ends were cut back, 5 bases at V and 2 bases at J, with 10 bases in the middle. Germline CDR1 MNHEY, CDR2 SMNVEV (reference sequence). The CDR3 covers 15 residues. The DNA of the CDR3 is TGTGCCAGCAGTGAGGCGAGACCTGGGGCCAACGTCCTGACTTTC. It translates to CASSEARPGANVLTF.

The rearrangement joins TRBV4-2 to TRBJ1-6; tentatively, D is TRBD1 (6 bases). With 1 base removed from V and 10 bases from J, the gap between germline ends came to 11 bases. There are 14 residues in the CDR3. Germline V CDR1 and CDR2: LGHNA, YNFKEQ. DNA of the CDR3: TGTGCCAGCAGCCAAGGGACAGTCTCCTCACCCCTCCACTTT. Its protein product is CASSQGTVSSPLHF.

The chain links TRBV4-2 to TRBJ2-6, with 8 nucleotides matching TRBD2. The CDR3 has 18 amino acids. Germline V lookup: CDR1 LGHNA, CDR2 YNFKEQ. With V trimmed by 2 bases and J by 3 bases, 9 bases remained unmatched. This CDR3 is CASSQRRTGGSGANVLTF. Written as DNA, the CDR3 is TGTGCCAGCAGCCAACGGCGGACGGGGGGGAGTGGGGCCAACGTCCTGACTTTC.

V is TRBV9 and J is TRBJ2-7; D might be TRBD2 (5 bases). The J call is in doubt because the DNA end fits TRBJ2-4 better. CDR1 is SGDLS and CDR2 is YYNGEE in the germline V gene. The CDR3 covers 14 residues. The CDR3 protein is CASSVGRSRNIQYF. The CDR3 coding sequence is TGTGCCAGCAGCGTAGGGAGGTCACGGAACATTCAGTACTTC.

The genes are TRBV3-1 and TRBJ2-5, with TRBD1 matching over 8 bases. This CDR3 spans 14 amino acids. V was clipped by 3 bases and J by 2 bases; unmatched bases: 2. Germline CDR1 LGHDT, CDR2 YNNKEL (reference sequence). DNA for the CDR3: TGTGCCAGCAGCCATCGGACAGGGCAAGAGACCCAGTACTTC. Protein: CASSHRTGQETQYF.

The V gene is TRBV2, the J gene TRBJ2-5; 14 bases map to TRBD2. The CDR3 consists of 20 residues. The ends lost 4 bases at V and 3 bases at J; junction bases unmatched: 16. Germline V gene data show CDR1 as SNHLY and CDR2 as FYNNEI. CDR3 nucleotides: TGTGCCAGCAGTGGGAGGACGGGACTAGCGGGAGAGGGGTTTAAAGAGACCCAGTACTTC. It codes for CASSGRTGLAGEGFKETQYF. Drawing the rest from reference TRBV2 and TRBJ2-5, the complete variable domain is EPEVTQTPSHQVTQMGQEVILRCVPISNHLYFYWYRQILGQKVEFLVSFYNNEISEKSEIFDDQFSVERPDGSNFTLKIRSTKLEDSAMYFCASSGRTGLAGEGFKETQYFGPGTRLLVL.

This chain joins TRBV5-5 and TRBJ2-1; D may correspond to TRBD1 or TRBD2 (5 bases each). The CDR3 extends over 16 amino acids. Trimming removed 4 bases from V and 4 bases from J, with 18 bases in between. CDR1 and CDR2 (germline): SGHKS, YYEKEE (reference sequence). The CDR3 is CASSPPGRTNYNEQFF. DNA for the CDR3: TGTGCCAGCAGCCCTCCGGGGCGGACCAATTACAATGAGCAGTTCTTC. Using reference TRBV5-5 and TRBJ2-1 for the parts outside the CDR3, the full variable domain is DAGVTQSPTHLIKTRGQQVTLRCSPISGHKSVSWYQQVLGQGPQFIFQYYEKEERGRGNFPDRFSARQFPNYSSELNVNALLLGDSALYLCASSPPGRTNYNEQFFGPGTRLTVL.

The V call is TRBV20-1, the J call TRBJ1-2; no definite D call. The CDR3 is 10 amino acids. V lost 5 bases to trimming and J lost 5 bases, with 6 bases between them. Germline V CDR1 and CDR2: DFQATT, SNEGSKA (reference sequence). DNA for the CDR3: TGCAGTGCTGCAGAATATGGCTACACCTTC. Translating gives CSAAEYGYTF.